Listed below are T cell receptor beta chains from one sample, sequenced in a study of blood T cell repertoires in COVID-19. TCRdb's table, derived via immunoSEQ multiplex PCR, lists solely in-frame clones and lacks some. The repertoire includes roughly 500,000 clones, approximately 88% of them detected once, and about 1.7% sits in the top ten. The sample comprised PBMCs or T cells enriched from blood (not recorded which). The receptor source for this set is a woman in her thirties or forties who had recovered from COVID-19. The CDR3 runs from the conserved cysteine through the conserved F or W. D genes are given only for firm matches. Size values are once, few and many counts, or a class for expanded clones, and some rows have none.

size: -
J: TRBJ2-7
V: TRBV19
D: -
DNA: TGTGCCAGTAGTACCACTCACAGGCTCAGGAGTTCCTACGAGCAGTACTTC
CDR3: CASSTTHRLRSSYEQYF

size: -
J: TRBJ2-1
V: TRBV27
D: TRBD2
DNA: TGTGCCAGCAGTACTAGCGGTTGGAGGGGTAATGAGCAGTTCTTC
CDR3: CASSTSGWRGNEQFF

size: -
J: TRBJ2-5
V: TRBV18
D: TRBD1
DNA: TGTGCCAGCTCAGCCAGGGACAGGGATAGAGAGACCCAGTACTTC
CDR3: CASSARDRDRETQYF

size: -
J: TRBJ2-7
V: TRBV11-3
D: TRBD1
DNA: TGTGCCAGCAGCTTAGATACAGGGGCCAGCTCCTACGAGCAGTACTTC
CDR3: CASSLDTGASSYEQYF

size: -
J: TRBJ2-6
V: TRBV19
D: TRBD2
DNA: TGTGCCAGTACCCGGACTAGCGGGAGTCCCCGCTCTGGGGCCAACGTCCTGACTTTC
CDR3: CASTRTSGSPRSGANVLTF

size: -
J: TRBJ2-1
V: TRBV7-9
D: -
DNA: TGTGCCAGCAGCGGTGGGGGGGCGTCCTACAATGAGCAGTTCTTC
CDR3: CASSGGGASYNEQFF

size: -
J: TRBJ1-2
V: TRBV6-5
D: -
DNA: TGTGCCAGCAGTTACTGGACCGGGGGGAGCTACACCTTC
CDR3: CASSYWTGGSYTF

size: -
J: TRBJ2-3
V: TRBV18
D: -
DNA: TGTGCCAGCTCACTCACGGTTCCAGATACGCAGTATTTT
CDR3: CASSLTVPDTQYF

size: -
J: TRBJ2-7
V: TRBV10-1
D: -
DNA: TGCGCCAGCAGTAGTAGCGGTACCTACGAGCAGTACTTC
CDR3: CASSSSGTYEQYF

size: -
J: TRBJ1-4
V: TRBV7-2
D: TRBD1
DNA: TGTGCCAGCAGCTCCCAAGGGACAGGGGCTGAAAAACTGTTTTTT
CDR3: CASSSQGTGAEKLFF

size: few
J: TRBJ2-7
V: TRBV3-1/TRBV3-2
D: -
DNA: TGTGCCAGCAGCCAAGGGCTGGAGTCCACCCACGAGCAGTACTTC
CDR3: CASSQGLESTHEQYF

size: -
J: TRBJ1-3
V: TRBV2
D: TRBD1
DNA: TGTGCCAGCAGCCGGGGGGGACCAGACAGGGAAAGTAATTTT
CDR3: CASSRGGPDRESNF

size: -
J: TRBJ1-6
V: TRBV19
D: -
DNA: TGTGCCACCCAACCCCCAGGGGACGGTTCACCCCTCCACTTT
CDR3: CATQPPGDGSPLHF

size: -
J: TRBJ2-5
V: TRBV11-3
D: -
DNA: TGTGCCAGCAGCTTAGAAGGGGGAGACGTACAAGAGACCCAGTACTTC
CDR3: CASSLEGGDVQETQYF

size: -
J: TRBJ2-5
V: TRBV29-1
D: -
DNA: TGCAGCGTTGAGTGGGCAGAAGAGACCCAGTACTTC
CDR3: CSVEWAEETQYF

size: -
J: TRBJ1-6
V: TRBV30
D: -
DNA: TGTGCCTGGAGCCCGACAAATTCACCCCTCCACTTT
CDR3: CAWSPTNSPLHF

size: -
J: TRBJ2-7
V: TRBV7-2
D: -
DNA: TGTGCCAGCAGTCAGGGGCGGAGCACGATCTACGAGCAGTACTTC
CDR3: CASSQGRSTIYEQYF

size: -
J: TRBJ1-2
V: TRBV7-9
D: -
DNA: TGTGCCAGCAGCCCCAACACGTACTATGGCTACACCTTC
CDR3: CASSPNTYYGYTF

size: -
J: TRBJ1-3
V: TRBV7-9
D: -
DNA: TGTGCCAGCAGCTTGGACAGCTCTGGAAACACCATATATTTT
CDR3: CASSLDSSGNTIYF

size: -
J: TRBJ1-5
V: TRBV21-1
D: -
DNA: TGTGCCAGCAGCAAAGTTGGGGCCTGTCGCAATCAGCCCCAGCATTTT
CDR3: CASSKVGACRNQPQHF

size: -
J: TRBJ1-4
V: TRBV11-2
D: -
DNA: TGTGCCAGCAGCTTAAATGTCCGAGGTGAAAAACTGTTTTTT
CDR3: CASSLNVRGEKLFF

size: -
J: TRBJ2-1
V: TRBV5-1
D: TRBD2
DNA: TGCGCCAGCAGCTTATTCGTGGCTAGCGGAGATGAGCAGTTCTTC
CDR3: CASSLFVASGDEQFF

size: few
J: TRBJ1-2
V: TRBV7-2
D: -
DNA: TGTGCCAGCTCTCAGGGGCGAATTGACTATGGCTACACCTTC
CDR3: CASSQGRIDYGYTF

size: -
J: TRBJ1-2
V: TRBV7-9
D: TRBD1
DNA: TGTGCCAGCTATAAAGACATTAGGACAGGTACTTTCGGCTACACCTTC
CDR3: CASYKDIRTGTFGYTF

size: -
J: TRBJ2-2
V: TRBV5-5
D: TRBD1
DNA: TGTGCCAGCACCAGGGACAGGGTGGCCGGGGAGCTGTTTTTT
CDR3: CASTRDRVAGELFF

size: few
J: TRBJ1-2
V: TRBV6-5
D: TRBD1
DNA: TGTGCCAGCAGGACCAGGACAGGGTCTAACTATGGCTACACCTTC
CDR3: CASRTRTGSNYGYTF

size: -
J: TRBJ1-1
V: TRBV7-9
D: -
DNA: TGTGCCAGCAGCTACACTATGGGTAGTGAAGCTTTCTTT
CDR3: CASSYTMGSEAFF

size: -
J: TRBJ1-3
V: TRBV6-5
D: TRBD1
DNA: TGTGCCAGCAGTTACAACAGGGGAGACACCATATATTTT
CDR3: CASSYNRGDTIYF

size: -
J: TRBJ2-1
V: TRBV4-1
D: TRBD1
DNA: TGCGCCAGCAGCCAAGGTACACCCGGGACAGGAAACAACAATGAGCAGTTCTTC
CDR3: CASSQGTPGTGNNNEQFF

size: -
J: TRBJ2-3
V: TRBV6-4
D: -
DNA: TGTGCCAGCAGTGACGGCAGCGGGAGCACAGATACGCAGTATTTT
CDR3: CASSDGSGSTDTQYF

size: -
J: TRBJ2-7
V: TRBV6-2/TRBV6-3
D: TRBD1
DNA: TGTGCCAGCAGTCACCCGGGACAGGGCTACGAGCAGTACTTC
CDR3: CASSHPGQGYEQYF

size: -
J: TRBJ1-2
V: TRBV14
D: -
DNA: TGTGCCAGCAGCCAAGATTTGCGCGGTTTCGGCTACACCTTC
CDR3: CASSQDLRGFGYTF

size: -
J: TRBJ1-1
V: TRBV16
D: -
DNA: TGTGCCAGCAGCATATCACGCGGACAGAACACTGAAGCTTTCTTT
CDR3: CASSISRGQNTEAFF

size: -
J: TRBJ2-5
V: TRBV6-5
D: -
DNA: TGTGCCAGCGGCCCCCGTGACAGTCAAGAGACCCAGTACTTC
CDR3: CASGPRDSQETQYF

size: -
J: TRBJ2-2
V: TRBV11-2
D: TRBD2
DNA: TGTGCCAGCAGCCCCACTAGCGGAGGGGGGACCGGGGAGCTGTTTTTT
CDR3: CASSPTSGGGTGELFF

size: -
J: TRBJ2-2
V: TRBV29-1
D: TRBD2
DNA: TGCAGCTGCGGCATAAGCGGGAGTAGCGCCACCGGGGAGCTGTTTTTT
CDR3: CSCGISGSSATGELFF

size: -
J: TRBJ1-2
V: TRBV2
D: -
DNA: TGTGCCAGCAGTGACTCTAACTATGGCTACACCTTC
CDR3: CASSDSNYGYTF

size: -
J: TRBJ1-2
V: TRBV7-9
D: TRBD1
DNA: TGTGCCAGCAGCATTGGACAGGGCTATGGCTACACCTTC
CDR3: CASSIGQGYGYTF

size: -
J: TRBJ2-3
V: TRBV11-2
D: TRBD2
DNA: TGTGCCAGCAGCCGGGTTACGCGACTAGCGGGAGTGAACACAGATACGCAGTATTTT
CDR3: CASSRVTRLAGVNTDTQYF

size: -
J: TRBJ2-7
V: TRBV30
D: TRBD1
DNA: TGTGCCTGGAGGGGACAGGGGGTCTCCTACGAGCAGTACTTC
CDR3: CAWRGQGVSYEQYF

size: -
J: TRBJ1-1
V: TRBV7-2
D: -
DNA: TGTGCCAGCAGCTTAATACAGTACACTGAAGCTTTCTTT
CDR3: CASSLIQYTEAFF

size: -
J: TRBJ2-1
V: TRBV2
D: -
DNA: TGTGCCAGCAGAGAGGTGGGAGAGGTGGGTGAGCAGTTCTTC
CDR3: CASREVGEVGEQFF

size: -
J: TRBJ2-5
V: TRBV19
D: TRBD2
DNA: TGTGCCAGTAGTAGACTAGCGGGAGGTCGAGAGACCCAGTACTTC
CDR3: CASSRLAGGRETQYF

size: -
J: TRBJ1-1
V: TRBV12-3/TRBV12-4
D: -
DNA: TGTGCCAGCAGCCCCGACAGTGAAGCTTTCTTT
CDR3: CASSPDSEAFF

size: -
J: TRBJ2-5
V: TRBV15
D: -
DNA: TGTGCCACCAGCAGAGTTTGGCAGGCACGTGAGACCCAGTACTTC
CDR3: CATSRVWQARETQYF

size: -
J: TRBJ1-1
V: TRBV29-1
D: -
DNA: TGCAGCGTTCTTACAGGTTTCGGCACTGAAGCTTTCTTT
CDR3: CSVLTGFGTEAFF

size: -
J: TRBJ1-1
V: TRBV19
D: -
DNA: TGTGCCAGTAATTCCGGGACATATAGGAACACTGAAGCTTTCTTT
CDR3: CASNSGTYRNTEAFF

size: -
J: TRBJ2-1
V: TRBV11-3
D: -
DNA: TGTGCCAGCAGCTTATCCAGGTACAATGAGCAGTTCTTC
CDR3: CASSLSRYNEQFF

size: -
J: TRBJ1-4
V: TRBV2
D: -
DNA: TGTGCCAGCAGACGGACAGAAGGCGAAAAACTGTTTTTT
CDR3: CASRRTEGEKLFF